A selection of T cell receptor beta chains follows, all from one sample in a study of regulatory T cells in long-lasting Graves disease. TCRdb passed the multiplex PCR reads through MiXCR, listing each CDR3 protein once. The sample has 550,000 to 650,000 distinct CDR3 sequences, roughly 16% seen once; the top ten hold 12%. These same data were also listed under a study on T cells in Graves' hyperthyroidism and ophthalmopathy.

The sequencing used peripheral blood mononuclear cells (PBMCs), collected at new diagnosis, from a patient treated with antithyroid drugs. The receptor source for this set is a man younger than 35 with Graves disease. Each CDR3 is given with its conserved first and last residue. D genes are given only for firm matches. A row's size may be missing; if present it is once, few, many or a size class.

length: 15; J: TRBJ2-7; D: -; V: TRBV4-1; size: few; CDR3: CASSLMARDTYEQYF; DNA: TGCGCCAGCAGCCTAATGGCGCGGGATACCTACGAGCAGTACTTC
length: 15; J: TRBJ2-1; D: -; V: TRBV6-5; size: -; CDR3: CASSFRTRSYNEQFF; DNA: TGTGCCAGCAGTTTCCGGACTCGCTCCTACAATGAGCAGTTCTTC
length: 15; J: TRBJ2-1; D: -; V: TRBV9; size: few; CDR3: CASSVGQFSYNEQFF; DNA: TGTGCCAGCAGCGTAGGACAGTTCTCCTACAATGAGCAGTTCTTC
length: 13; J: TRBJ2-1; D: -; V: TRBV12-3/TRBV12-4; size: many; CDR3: CASSPEGDREQFF; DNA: TGTGCCAGCAGTCCGGAGGGGGATCGGGAGCAGTTCTTC
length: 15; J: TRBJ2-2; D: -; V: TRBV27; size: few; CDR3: CASSPGPRGTGELFF; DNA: TGTGCCAGCAGTCCCGGGCCCAGAGGCACCGGGGAGCTGTTTTTT
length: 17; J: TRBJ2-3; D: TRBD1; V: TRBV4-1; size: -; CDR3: CASSRLQGNQGTDTQYF; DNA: TGCGCCAGCAGCCGCCTACAGGGGAATCAGGGCACAGATACGCAGTATTTT
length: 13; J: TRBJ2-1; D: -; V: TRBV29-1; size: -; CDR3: CSVTETSYNEQFF; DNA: TGCAGCGTTACAGAAACCTCCTACAATGAGCAGTTCTTC
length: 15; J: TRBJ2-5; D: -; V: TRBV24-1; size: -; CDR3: CATSTGRRGGETQYF; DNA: TGTGCCACCAGTACTGGGCGGAGAGGCGGAGAGACCCAGTACTTC
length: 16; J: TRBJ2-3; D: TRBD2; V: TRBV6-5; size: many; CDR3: CASSYGTTPLTDTQYF; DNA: TGTGCCAGCAGTTACGGGACTACCCCACTCACAGATACGCAGTATTTT
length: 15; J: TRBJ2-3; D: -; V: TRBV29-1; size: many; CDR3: CSVEYSLGAGDTQYF; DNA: TGCAGCGTTGAGTATTCTCTGGGGGCAGGAGATACGCAGTATTTT
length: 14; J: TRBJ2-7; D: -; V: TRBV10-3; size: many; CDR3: CAISVGTGAYEQYF; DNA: TGTGCCATCAGTGTCGGGACGGGTGCCTACGAGCAGTACTTC
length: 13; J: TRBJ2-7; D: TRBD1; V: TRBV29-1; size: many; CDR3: CSSLGTGGNEQYF; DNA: TGCAGCTCATTGGGGACAGGGGGCAACGAGCAGTACTTC
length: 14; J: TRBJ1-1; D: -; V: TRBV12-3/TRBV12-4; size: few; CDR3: CASSLDQGVTEAFF; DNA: TGTGCCAGCAGTTTGGACCAAGGGGTGACTGAAGCTTTCTTT
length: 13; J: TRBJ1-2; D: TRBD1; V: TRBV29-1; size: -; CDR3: CSVEFQGGYGYTF; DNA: TGCAGCGTTGAATTCCAGGGGGGTTATGGCTACACCTTC
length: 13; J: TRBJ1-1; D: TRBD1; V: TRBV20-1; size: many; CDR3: CSAYRQGGVSAFF; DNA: TGCAGTGCATACCGACAGGGGGGGGTTTCGGCTTTCTTT
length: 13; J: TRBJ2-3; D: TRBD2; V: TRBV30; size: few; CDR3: CAWGGLAGAKQYF; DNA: TGTGCCTGGGGAGGACTAGCGGGAGCAAAGCAGTATTTT
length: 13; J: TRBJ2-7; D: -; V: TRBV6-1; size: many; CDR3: CASGGTSGFEQYF; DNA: TGTGCCAGTGGGGGGACAAGTGGTTTCGAGCAGTACTTC
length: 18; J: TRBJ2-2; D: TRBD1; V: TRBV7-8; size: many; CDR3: CASSLTPGDREDTGELFF; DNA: TGTGCCAGCAGCTTAACCCCCGGGGACAGGGAAGACACCGGGGAGCTGTTTTTT
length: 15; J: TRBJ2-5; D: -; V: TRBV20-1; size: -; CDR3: CSATEPKHFQETQYF; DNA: TGCAGTGCTACGGAACCCAAACACTTCCAAGAGACCCAGTACTTC
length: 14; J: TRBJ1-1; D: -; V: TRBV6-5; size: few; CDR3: CASSYQDMNTEAFF; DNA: TGTGCCAGCAGTTACCAGGACATGAACACTGAAGCTTTCTTT
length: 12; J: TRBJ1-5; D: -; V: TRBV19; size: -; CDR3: CASSIGRVPQHF; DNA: TGTGCCAGTAGTATTGGGCGGGTCCCCCAGCATTTT
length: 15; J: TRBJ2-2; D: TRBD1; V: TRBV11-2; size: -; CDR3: CASSPRDRGAGELFF; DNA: TGTGCCAGCAGCCCCCGGGACAGGGGGGCCGGGGAGCTGTTTTTT
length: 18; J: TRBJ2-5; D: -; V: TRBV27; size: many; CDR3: CASSLSAFPGGPQETQYF; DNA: TGTGCCAGCAGTTTATCGGCCTTTCCCGGCGGCCCTCAAGAGACCCAGTACTTC
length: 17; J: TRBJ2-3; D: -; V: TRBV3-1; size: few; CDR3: CASSQGTGKVSTDTQYF; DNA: TGTGCCAGCAGCCAAGGTACAGGAAAGGTTAGCACAGATACGCAGTATTTT
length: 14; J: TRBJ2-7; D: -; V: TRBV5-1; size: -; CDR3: CASSGEVWDYEQYF; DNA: TGCGCCAGCAGCGGAGAAGTCTGGGACTACGAGCAGTACTTC
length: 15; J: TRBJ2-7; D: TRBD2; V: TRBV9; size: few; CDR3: CASSVAGGVDYEQYF; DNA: TGTGCCAGCAGCGTAGCCGGGGGGGTGGACTACGAGCAGTACTTC
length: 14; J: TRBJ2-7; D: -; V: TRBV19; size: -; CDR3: CASSRQGPPYEQYF; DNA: TGTGCCAGTAGTCGGCAGGGCCCCCCCTACGAGCAGTACTTC
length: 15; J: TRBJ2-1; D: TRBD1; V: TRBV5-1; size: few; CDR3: CASSQGANSYNEQFF; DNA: TGCGCCAGCAGCCAGGGGGCCAACTCCTACAATGAGCAGTTCTTC
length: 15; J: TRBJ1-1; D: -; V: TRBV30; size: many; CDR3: CAWSSRGEDGTEAFF; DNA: TGTGCCTGGAGTTCCCGAGGGGAGGATGGCACTGAAGCTTTCTTT
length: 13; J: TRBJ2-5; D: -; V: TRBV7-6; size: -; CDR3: CASSAFGGETQYF; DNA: TGTGCCAGCAGCGCGTTCGGGGGTGAGACCCAGTACTTC
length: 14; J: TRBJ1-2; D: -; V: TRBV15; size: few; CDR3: CATSRDRQYNGYTF; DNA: TGTGCCACCAGCAGAGATCGACAGTATAATGGCTACACCTTC
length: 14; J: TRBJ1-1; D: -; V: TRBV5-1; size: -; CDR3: CASSLRGLDTEAFF; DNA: TGCGCCAGCAGCTTGAGGGGGTTGGATACTGAAGCTTTCTTT
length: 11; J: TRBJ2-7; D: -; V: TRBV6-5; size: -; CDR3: CASSYSRIEYF; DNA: TGTGCCAGCAGTTACTCGAGGATCGAGTACTTC
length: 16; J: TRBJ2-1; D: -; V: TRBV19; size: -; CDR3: CASSILAGGQGGEQFF; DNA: TGTGCCAGTAGTATCCTAGCGGGAGGACAGGGGGGTGAGCAGTTCTTC
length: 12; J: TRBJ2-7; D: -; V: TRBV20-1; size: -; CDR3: CSVRGRSYEQYF; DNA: TGCAGTGTCCGAGGTCGGTCCTACGAGCAGTACTTC
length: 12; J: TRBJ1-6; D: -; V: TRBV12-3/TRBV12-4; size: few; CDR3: CASSLMYSPLHF; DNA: TGTGCCAGCAGCCTAATGTATTCACCCCTCCACTTT
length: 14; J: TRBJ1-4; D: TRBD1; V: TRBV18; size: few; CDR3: CASCPGQPNEKLFF; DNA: TGTGCCAGCTGCCCGGGACAGCCTAATGAAAAACTGTTTTTT